A single sample is the source of the 25 T cell receptor beta chains below, sequenced in a study of immune evolution from preneoplasia to lung adenocarcinoma. The repertoire was sequenced with immunoSEQ multiplex PCR; TCRdb's copy has only in-frame clones and lacks some. The sample lists some 6,000 clones, around 75% occurring once. The specimen was FFPE adjacent normal lung tissue. The receptors shown here come from a person aged 60 to 85 with lung adenocarcinoma.

This chain joins TRBV9 and TRBJ1-4; 9 positions agree with TRBD1. V shed 2 bases and J 7 bases; nucleotides not matched to a gene: 3. CDR1 is SGDLS and CDR2 is YYNGEE in the germline V gene. The CDR3 runs to 14 residues. The CDR3 sequence is CASSVGQGGEKLFF. CDR3 nucleotides: TGTGCCAGCAGCGTGGGACAGGGAGGTGAAAAACTGTTTTTT.

V gene TRBV18 combines with J gene TRBJ2-7, with TRBD1 identical over 7 bases. Germline CDR1 and CDR2: KGHSH and LQKENI. V dropped 2 bases and J dropped 5; count of bases not matched to a gene: 3. CDR3 size: 13 residues. The chain's CDR3 is CASSPLTGDEQYF. Written as DNA, the CDR3 is TGTGCCAGCTCACCATTAACAGGGGACGAGCAGTACTTC.

The rearrangement uses TRBV6-1 and TRBJ2-2; 8 bases agree with TRBD1. Germline V gene sequence: CDR1 MNHNS, CDR2 SASEGT. The CDR3 contains 19 residues. Unmatched junction bases numbered 14, after V lost 4 bases and J lost 1 base. Written as DNA, the CDR3 is TGTGCCAGCAGTGGGGGACAGGTGGGTCGTCCCCGGAACACCGGGGAGCTGTTTTTT. This encodes CASSGGQVGRPRNTGELFF.

V is TRBV11-2 and J is TRBJ2-1, with 7 positions matching TRBD1. Germline V CDR1 and CDR2: SGHAT, FQNNGV. The CDR3 loop spans 15 amino acids. Unmatched junction bases numbered 13, after V lost 4 bases and J lost 10 bases. The CDR3 DNA follows: TGTGCCAGCAGCTCCCGGACAGGTTGGCCAAGAGAGCAGTTCTTC. It specifies CASSSRTGWPREQFF.

The chain has TRBV6-6 and TRBJ2-7; possible D gene TRBD2, 6 bases. Germline V CDR1 and CDR2: MNHNY, SVGAGI (reference sequence). The germline V and J ends were trimmed by 7 bases and 0 bases, with 10 bases remaining between them. The CDR3 consists of 13 residues. Here the CDR3 reads CASTDGSSYEQYF. The CDR3, as DNA: TGTGCCAGCACAGACGGGAGCTCCTACGAGCAGTACTTC.

V usage is TRBV29-1 and J usage is TRBJ1-1; 10 bases align to TRBD1. V shed 7 bases and J 1 base; nucleotides not matched to a gene: 0. CDR1 SQVTM and CDR2 ANQGSEA come from the germline V gene. The CDR3 totals 12 residues. CDR3 DNA: TGCAGCGGGACAGGGGGGAACACTGAAGCTTTCTTT. Translation gives CSGTGGNTEAFF.

The CDR3, as DNA: TGTGCCAGCAGTTTATCGGGGAGCCTTAAAACTCCAGATACGCAGTATTTT. It encodes CASSLSGSLKTPDTQYF. The rearrangement joins TRBV28 to TRBJ2-3, with D tentatively TRBD2 (5 bases). Germline lookup yields CDR1 MDHEN and CDR2 SYDVKM. The CDR3 sequence is 17 residues long. The V end lost 1 base, the J end lost 4 bases, and 18 bases lay between the germline ends.

This chain connects TRBV7-8 to TRBJ1-2; a weak D match, TRBD1 (5 bases). CDR3 length: 16 amino acids. Germline CDR1 and CDR2: SGHVS and FQNEAQ. V shed 4 bases and J shed 6 bases, with 21 bases lying between them. This CDR3 is CASSSPSAQGINGYTF. The CDR3 DNA follows: TGTGCCAGCAGCTCACCAAGTGCCCAGGGTATAAATGGCTACACCTTC.

V gene TRBV7-9 combines with J gene TRBJ2-5, with 7 bases matching TRBD2. Germline V CDR1 and CDR2: SEHNR, FQNEAQ (reference sequence). The junction had 11 bases not matched to a gene; V was cut back by 5 bases and J by 5 bases. There are 15 residues in the CDR3. In nucleotides, the CDR3 is TGTGCCAGCAGCAGCCGGGACTATGGTTGGGAGACCCAGTACTTC. It codes for CASSSRDYGWETQYF.

CDR3 DNA sequence: TGTGCCAGCAGGGATCCGGGACAGGGATGGAACACCGGGGAGCTGTTTTTT. Its protein is CASRDPGQGWNTGELFF. This chain joins TRBV5-5 and TRBJ2-2, with TRBD1 matching over 9 bases. CDR3 length: 17 residues. V shed 5 bases, J shed 1 base, and the junction held 9 bases outside the gene matches. CDR1 is SGHKS, CDR2 YYEKEE, per germline (reference sequence).

The chain is built from TRBV2 and TRBJ2-7; maybe TRBD1 (5 bases). Germline CDR1 SNHLY, CDR2 FYNNEI. The CDR3 extends over 14 amino acids. V lost 6 bases and J 0 bases, leaving 12 bases between the germline ends. Here the CDR3 DNA reads TGTGCCAGCAGAAGGACAACCAGCTCCTACGAGCAGTACTTC. Translated: CASRRTTSSYEQYF.

V is TRBV27 and J is TRBJ1-5; D unclear. This CDR3 is built from 16 residues. Trimming cost V 0 bases and J 4 bases, with 13 bases left between them. Germline loops: CDR1 MNHEY, CDR2 SMNVEV (reference sequence). The CDR3 DNA reads as TGTGCCAGCAGTTTATCGGTACCCAAAGTAAATCAGCCCCAGCATTTT. Translating gives CASSLSVPKVNQPQHF.

The chain recombines TRBV5-8 with TRBJ2-2; TRBD1 or TRBD2 may be the D gene (5 bases each). V lost 6 bases to trimming and J lost 5 bases, with 20 bases between them. This CDR3 is built from 16 residues. The germline V gene encodes CDR1 SGHTS and CDR2 YDEGEE. CDR3 region: CASTRRATSGTGELFF. CDR3 DNA: TGTGCCAGCACCCGCAGGGCAACCTCGGGGACCGGGGAGCTGTTTTTT.

V and J are TRBV7-2 and TRBJ2-3; 9 nucleotides match TRBD2. From germline, CDR1 is SGHTA and CDR2 FQGNSA. This CDR3 contains 14 residues. The V and J ends lost 8 bases and 4 bases, in that order; junction bases with no gene match: 7. The CDR3 region is CASLAGSGADTQYF. The CDR3 region has the DNA TGTGCCAGCCTAGCGGGAAGTGGGGCAGATACGCAGTATTTT.

The V and J genes are TRBV7-2 and TRBJ1-2; D might be TRBD1 (5 bases). CDR1 SGHTA and CDR2 FQGNSA come from the germline V gene. Deletions cut 6 bases from V and 0 bases from J, with 20 bases between. CDR3 length: 17 residues. The chain's CDR3 is CASRQLWSGTSNYGYTF. DNA for the CDR3: TGTGCCAGCAGACAATTATGGTCGGGGACTTCTAACTATGGCTACACCTTC.

The chain carries TRBV7-2 and TRBJ1-2, with 7 positions matching TRBD1. The V gene's germline CDR1 is SGHTA and CDR2 FQGNSA. The CDR3 is 17 amino acids. V shed 3 bases and J 7 bases; nucleotides not matched to a gene: 17. The CDR3 loop reads CASSFLGRKGADSGYTF. In nucleotides, the CDR3 is TGTGCCAGCAGCTTCTTGGGGAGAAAGGGGGCGGACAGTGGCTACACCTTC.

The V and J genes are TRBV30 and TRBJ2-5, with 8 bases identical to TRBD2. This CDR3 is built from 15 residues. From germline, CDR1 is GTSNPN and CDR2 SVGIG (reference sequence). V lost 2 bases and J lost 3; bases outside the gene matches: 8. CDR3 protein: CAWSPGTRREETQYF. CDR3 coding DNA: TGTGCCTGGAGTCCCGGGACTAGGAGAGAAGAGACCCAGTACTTC.

This clone was picked up one time. The rearrangement uses TRBV4-2 and TRBJ2-3, with TRBD1 as a possible D gene (6 bases). Trimming left V 0 bases short and J 6 bases short, with 16 bases between. Germline loops: CDR1 LGHNA, CDR2 YNFKEQ. CDR3 length: 16 amino acids. The CDR3 spells CASSQEMGAGMDTQYF. DNA of the CDR3: TGTGCCAGCAGCCAAGAGATGGGGGCAGGGATGGATACGCAGTATTTT.

V usage is TRBV4-3 and J usage is TRBJ1-1; the D is unclear. This CDR3 has 13 residues. Germline assignment: CDR1 LGHNA and CDR2 YSLEER. Trimming pared 1 base from V and 0 bases from J, leaving 3 bases between. CDR3 region: CASSQVMNTEAFF. CDR3 coding DNA: TGCGCCAGCAGCCAAGTAATGAACACTGAAGCTTTCTTT.

A few counts support this clone. The chain employs TRBV2 and TRBJ2-2; possible D gene TRBD1, 6 bases. This CDR3 is built from 15 residues. V gave up 2 bases and J gave up 2 bases, with 9 bases separating them. Germline CDR1 is SNHLY and CDR2 is FYNNEI. CDR3 nucleotide sequence: TGTGCCAGCAGTGAATTGGACAGAAACACCGGGGAGCTGTTTTTT. It encodes CASSELDRNTGELFF.

This clone was found once. The CDR3 reads CASSRTDIVDNEQFF. The CDR3 DNA follows: TGTGCCAGCAGCCGGACAGATATTGTCGACAATGAGCAGTTCTTC. This chain connects TRBV7-2 to TRBJ2-1; TRBD1 is a possible D gene (6 bases). CDR1 and CDR2 (germline): SGHTA, FQGNSA. V dropped 5 bases and J dropped 5 bases, with 16 bases sitting between them. The CDR3 totals 15 residues. Together with reference TRBV7-2 and TRBJ2-1, the CDR3 gives the full variable domain: GAGVSQSPSNKVTEKGKDVELRCDPISGHTALYWYRQSLGQGLEFLIYFQGNSAPDKSGLPSDRFSAERTGGSVSTLTIQRTQQEDSAVYLCASSRTDIVDNEQFFGPGTRLTVL.

CDR3 bases: TGTGCCAGCAGTTTATTCGCCCGAGGCGAGCAGTTCTTC. Translation gives CASSLFARGEQFF. V is TRBV28 and J is TRBJ2-1, with no clear D. Germline V gene sequence: CDR1 MDHEN, CDR2 SYDVKM. V lost 1 base, J lost 10 bases, and 11 bases lay in between. This CDR3 region has 13 residues.

The chain uses TRBV2 and TRBJ1-5; 7 nucleotides agree with TRBD1. V shed 1 base, J shed 7 bases, and the junction held 4 bases outside the gene matches. Germline lookup yields CDR1 SNHLY and CDR2 FYNNEI. This CDR3 has 14 amino acids. This CDR3 is CASSEGDSGQPQHF. DNA for the CDR3: TGTGCCAGCAGTGAAGGGGACAGCGGCCAGCCCCAGCATTTT.

About this clone: Distinct nucleotide sequences in the sample also encode this CDR3. The rearrangement links TRBV30 to TRBJ1-4, with unresolved D. The germline V gene encodes CDR1 GTSNPN and CDR2 SVGIG (reference sequence). Trimming shortened V by 2 bases and J by 5 bases, and 6 bases separated the two germline ends. The CDR3 loop spans 12 amino acids. For the CDR3, the DNA is TGTGCCTGGAGTTCAAGAAATGAAAAACTGTTTTTT. Residues: CAWSSRNEKLFF.

V is TRBV2 and J is TRBJ2-3, with D uncertain. Germline V gene sequence: CDR1 SNHLY, CDR2 FYNNEI. The CDR3 loop spans 12 amino acids. V lost 5 bases to trimming and J lost 7 bases, with 10 bases between them. CDR3 in DNA: TGTGCCAGCAGTTCAGGCTGGAATACGCAGTATTTT. This translates into CASSSGWNTQYF.